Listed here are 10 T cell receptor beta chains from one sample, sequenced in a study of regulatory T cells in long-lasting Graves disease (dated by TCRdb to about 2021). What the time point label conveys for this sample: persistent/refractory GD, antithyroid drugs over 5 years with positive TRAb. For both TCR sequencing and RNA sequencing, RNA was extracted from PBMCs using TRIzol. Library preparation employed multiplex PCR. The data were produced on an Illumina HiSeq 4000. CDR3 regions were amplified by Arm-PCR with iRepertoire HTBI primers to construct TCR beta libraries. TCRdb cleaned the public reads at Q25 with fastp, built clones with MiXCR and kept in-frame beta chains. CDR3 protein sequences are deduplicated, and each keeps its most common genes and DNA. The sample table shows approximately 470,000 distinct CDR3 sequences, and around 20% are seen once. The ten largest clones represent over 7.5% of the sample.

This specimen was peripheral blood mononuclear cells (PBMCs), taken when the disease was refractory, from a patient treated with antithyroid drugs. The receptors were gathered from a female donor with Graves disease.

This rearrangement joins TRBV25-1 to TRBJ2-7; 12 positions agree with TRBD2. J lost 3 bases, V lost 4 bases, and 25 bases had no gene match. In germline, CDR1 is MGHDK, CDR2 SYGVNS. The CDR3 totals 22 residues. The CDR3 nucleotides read TGTGCCAGCAGTGCGCCTCCACAAAGACTAGCGGGAGCCCCTCGGCGCTGCTACGAGCAGTACTTC. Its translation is CASSAPPQRLAGAPRRCYEQYF.

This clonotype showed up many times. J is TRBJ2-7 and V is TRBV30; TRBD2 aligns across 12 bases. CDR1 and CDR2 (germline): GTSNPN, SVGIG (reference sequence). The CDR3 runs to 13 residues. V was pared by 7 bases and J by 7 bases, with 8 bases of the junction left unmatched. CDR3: CAYRLAGVREQYF. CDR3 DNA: TGTGCCTACAGACTAGCGGGAGTAAGGGAGCAGTACTTC.

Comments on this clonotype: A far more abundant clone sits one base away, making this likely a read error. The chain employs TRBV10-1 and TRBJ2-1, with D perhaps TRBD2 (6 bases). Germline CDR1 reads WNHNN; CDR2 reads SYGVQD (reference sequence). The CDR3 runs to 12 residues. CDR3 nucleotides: TGTGCCAGCAGTGCCGGGGACTTTACGGCGGTCTTC. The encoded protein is CASSAGDFTAVF.

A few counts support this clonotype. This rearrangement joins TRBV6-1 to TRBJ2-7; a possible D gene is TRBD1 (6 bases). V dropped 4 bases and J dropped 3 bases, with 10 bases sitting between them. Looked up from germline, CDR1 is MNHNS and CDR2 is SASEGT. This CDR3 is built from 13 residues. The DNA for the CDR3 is TGTGCCAGCAGTGGACAGGAATTCTACGAGCAGTACTTC. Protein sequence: CASSGQEFYEQYF.

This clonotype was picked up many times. The CDR3 DNA is TGCAGTGCCCATATGACGGAAGTAGGAGAAAAACTGTTTTTT. It translates to CSAHMTEVGEKLFF. This sequence joins TRBV20-1 and TRBJ1-4, with D hard to call. Germline V gene lookup returns CDR1 DFQATT and CDR2 SNEGSKA (reference sequence). The CDR3 is made up of 14 amino acids. The ends were cut back, 6 bases at V and 8 bases at J, with 19 bases in the middle.

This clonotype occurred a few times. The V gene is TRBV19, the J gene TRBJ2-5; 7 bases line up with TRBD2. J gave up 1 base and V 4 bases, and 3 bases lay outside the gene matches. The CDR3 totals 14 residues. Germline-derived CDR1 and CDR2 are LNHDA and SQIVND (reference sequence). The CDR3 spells CASSTTSAQETQYF. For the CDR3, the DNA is TGTGCCAGTAGTACAACTAGCGCCCAAGAGACCCAGTACTTC.

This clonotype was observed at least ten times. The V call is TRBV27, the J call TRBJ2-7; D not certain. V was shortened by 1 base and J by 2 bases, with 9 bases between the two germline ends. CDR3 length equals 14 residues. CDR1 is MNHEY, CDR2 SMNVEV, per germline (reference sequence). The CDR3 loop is CASSLYLGPYEQYF. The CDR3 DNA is TGTGCCAGCAGTTTATATCTGGGTCCCTACGAGCAGTACTTC.

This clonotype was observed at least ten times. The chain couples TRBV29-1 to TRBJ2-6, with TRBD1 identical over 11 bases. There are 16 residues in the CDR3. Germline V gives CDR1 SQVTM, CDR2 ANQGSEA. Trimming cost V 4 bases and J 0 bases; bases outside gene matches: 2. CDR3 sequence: CSVAGTGGSGANVLTF. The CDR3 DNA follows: TGCAGCGTTGCCGGGACAGGGGGCTCTGGGGCCAACGTCCTGACTTTC.

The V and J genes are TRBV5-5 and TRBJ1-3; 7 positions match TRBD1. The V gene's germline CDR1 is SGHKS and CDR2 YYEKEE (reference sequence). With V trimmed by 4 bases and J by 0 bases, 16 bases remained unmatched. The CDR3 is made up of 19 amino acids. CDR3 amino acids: CASSTTGTAPSISGNTIYF. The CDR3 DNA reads TGTGCCAGCAGCACTACCGGGACAGCCCCTTCTATCTCTGGAAACACCATATATTTT.

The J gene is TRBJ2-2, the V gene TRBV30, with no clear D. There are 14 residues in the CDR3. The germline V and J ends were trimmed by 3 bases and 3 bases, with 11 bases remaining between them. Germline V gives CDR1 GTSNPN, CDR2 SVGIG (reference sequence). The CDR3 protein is CAWSLNSYTGELFF. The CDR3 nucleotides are TGTGCCTGGAGCTTGAACAGTTACACCGGGGAGCTGTTTTTT.